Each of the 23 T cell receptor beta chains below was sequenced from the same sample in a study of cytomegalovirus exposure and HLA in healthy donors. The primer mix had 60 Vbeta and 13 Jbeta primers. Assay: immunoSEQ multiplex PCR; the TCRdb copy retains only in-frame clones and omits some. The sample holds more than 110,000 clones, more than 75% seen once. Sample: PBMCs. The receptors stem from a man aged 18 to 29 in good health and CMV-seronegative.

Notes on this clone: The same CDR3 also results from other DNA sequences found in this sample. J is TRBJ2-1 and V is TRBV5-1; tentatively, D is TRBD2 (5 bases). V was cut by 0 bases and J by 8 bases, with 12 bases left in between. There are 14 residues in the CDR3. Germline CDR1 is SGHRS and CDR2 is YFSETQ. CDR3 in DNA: TGCGCCAGCAGCTTGGTTTCGGGGATCGATGAGCAGTTCTTC. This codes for CASSLVSGIDEQFF.

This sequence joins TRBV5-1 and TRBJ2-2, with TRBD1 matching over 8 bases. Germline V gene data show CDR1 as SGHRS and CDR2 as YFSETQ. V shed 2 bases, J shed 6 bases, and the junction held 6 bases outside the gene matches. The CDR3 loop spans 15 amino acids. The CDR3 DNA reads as TGCGCCAGCAGCTTAGGACAGGGAGTAGCCGGGGAGCTGTTTTTT. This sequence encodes CASSLGQGVAGELFF.

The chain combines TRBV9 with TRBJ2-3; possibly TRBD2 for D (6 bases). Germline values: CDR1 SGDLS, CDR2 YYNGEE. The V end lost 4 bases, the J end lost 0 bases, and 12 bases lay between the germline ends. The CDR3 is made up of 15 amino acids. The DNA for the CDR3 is TGTGCCAGCAGCAGCCAGGGACTTAGCACAGATACGCAGTATTTT. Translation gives CASSSQGLSTDTQYF.

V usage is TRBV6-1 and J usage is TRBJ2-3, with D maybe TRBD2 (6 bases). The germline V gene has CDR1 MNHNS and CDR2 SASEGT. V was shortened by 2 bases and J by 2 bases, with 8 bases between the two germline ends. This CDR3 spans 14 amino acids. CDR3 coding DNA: TGTGCCAGCAGTGAACAGGGACTCACAGATACGCAGTATTTT. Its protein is CASSEQGLTDTQYF.

This CDR3 reads CASSLPDSTGELFF. The CDR3 nucleotides are TGTGCCAGCAGCTTACCGGACAGCACCGGGGAGCTGTTTTTT. This sequence joins TRBV7-9 and TRBJ2-2; D perhaps matches TRBD1 (6 bases). Germline CDR1 reads SEHNR; CDR2 reads FQNEAQ (reference sequence). The CDR3 is 14 residues long. The germline V and J ends were trimmed by 2 bases and 4 bases, with 8 bases remaining between them.

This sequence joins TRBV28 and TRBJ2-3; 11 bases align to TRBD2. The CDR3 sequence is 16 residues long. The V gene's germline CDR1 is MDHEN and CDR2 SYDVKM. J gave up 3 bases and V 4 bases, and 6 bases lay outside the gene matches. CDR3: CASSSPRLAGTDTQYF. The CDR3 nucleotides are TGTGCCAGCAGTTCCCCTCGACTAGCGGGAACAGATACGCAGTATTTT.

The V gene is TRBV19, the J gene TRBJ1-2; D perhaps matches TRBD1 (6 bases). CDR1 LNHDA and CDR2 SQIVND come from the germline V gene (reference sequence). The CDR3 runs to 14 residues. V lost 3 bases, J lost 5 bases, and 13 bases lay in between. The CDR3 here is CASSIVADSYGYTF. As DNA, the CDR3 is TGTGCCAGTAGTATTGTTGCGGACAGTTATGGCTACACCTTC. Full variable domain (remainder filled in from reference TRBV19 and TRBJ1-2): DGGITQSPKYLFRKEGQNVTLSCEQNLNHDAMYWYRQDPGQGLRLIYYSQIVNDFQKGDIAEGYSVSREKKESFPLTVTSAQKNPTAFYLCASSIVADSYGYTFGSGTRLTVV.

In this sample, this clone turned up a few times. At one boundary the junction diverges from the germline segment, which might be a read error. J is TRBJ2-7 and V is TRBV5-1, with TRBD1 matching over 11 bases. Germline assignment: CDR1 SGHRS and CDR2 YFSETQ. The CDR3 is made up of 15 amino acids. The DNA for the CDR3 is TGTGCCAGCAGCTTGGGAGGGACAGGGGGCTACGAGCAGTACTTC. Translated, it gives CASSLGGTGGYEQYF.

In nucleotides, the CDR3 is TGTGCCAGCAGCGCTACAGGGGGAGTGGCTGAAGCTTTCTTT. Its protein is CASSATGGVAEAFF. The chain is built from TRBV7-9 and TRBJ1-1; TRBD1 matches 8 bases. V shed 5 bases and J 6 bases; nucleotides not matched to a gene: 8. Germline V gene lookup returns CDR1 SEHNR and CDR2 FQNEAQ (reference sequence). This CDR3 has 14 residues.

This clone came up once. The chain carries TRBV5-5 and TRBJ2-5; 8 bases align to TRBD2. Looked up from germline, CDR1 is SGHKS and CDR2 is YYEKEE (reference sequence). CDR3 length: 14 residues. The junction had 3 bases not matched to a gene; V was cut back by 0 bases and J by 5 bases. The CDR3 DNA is TGTGCCAGCAGCTTGGTAGCGGGGCTCGAGACCCAGTACTTC. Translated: CASSLVAGLETQYF.

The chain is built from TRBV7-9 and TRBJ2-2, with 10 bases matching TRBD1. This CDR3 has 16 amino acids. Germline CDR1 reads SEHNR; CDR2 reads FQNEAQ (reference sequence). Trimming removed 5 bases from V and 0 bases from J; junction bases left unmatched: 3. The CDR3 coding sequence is TGTGCCAGCAGCCCGGGGACAGGGGCGAACACCGGGGAGCTGTTTTTT. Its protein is CASSPGTGANTGELFF.

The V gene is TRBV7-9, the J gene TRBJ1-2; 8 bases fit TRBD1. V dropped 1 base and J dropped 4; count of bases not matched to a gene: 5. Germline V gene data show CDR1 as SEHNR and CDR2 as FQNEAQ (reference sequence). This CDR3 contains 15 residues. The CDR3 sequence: CASSLGTGFIYGYTF. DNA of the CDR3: TGTGCCAGCAGCTTAGGGACAGGGTTTATCTATGGCTACACCTTC.

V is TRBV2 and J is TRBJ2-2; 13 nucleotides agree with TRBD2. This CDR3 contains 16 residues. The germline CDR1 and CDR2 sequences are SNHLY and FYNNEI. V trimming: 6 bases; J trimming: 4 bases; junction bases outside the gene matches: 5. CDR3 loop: CASRGTSGTTTGELFF. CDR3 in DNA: TGTGCCAGCAGGGGGACTAGCGGGACTACCACCGGGGAGCTGTTTTTT.

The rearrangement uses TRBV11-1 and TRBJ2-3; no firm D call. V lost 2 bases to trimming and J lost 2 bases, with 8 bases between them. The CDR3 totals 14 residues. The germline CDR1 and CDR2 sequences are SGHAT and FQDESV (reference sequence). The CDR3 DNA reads TGTGCCAGCAGCTTATCCTATACCACAGATACGCAGTATTTT. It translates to CASSLSYTTDTQYF.

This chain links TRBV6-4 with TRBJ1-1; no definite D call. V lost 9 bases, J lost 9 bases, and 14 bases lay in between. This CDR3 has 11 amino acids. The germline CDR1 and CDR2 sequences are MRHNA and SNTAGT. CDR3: CARRRVQQAFF. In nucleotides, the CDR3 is TGTGCCAGACGTCGGGTTCAACAAGCTTTCTTT.

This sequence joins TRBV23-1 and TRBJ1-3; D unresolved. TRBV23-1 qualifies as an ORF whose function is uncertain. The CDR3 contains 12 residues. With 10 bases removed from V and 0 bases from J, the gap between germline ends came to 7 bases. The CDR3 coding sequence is TGCGCCACACGGGACTCTGGAAACACCATATATTTT. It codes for CATRDSGNTIYF.

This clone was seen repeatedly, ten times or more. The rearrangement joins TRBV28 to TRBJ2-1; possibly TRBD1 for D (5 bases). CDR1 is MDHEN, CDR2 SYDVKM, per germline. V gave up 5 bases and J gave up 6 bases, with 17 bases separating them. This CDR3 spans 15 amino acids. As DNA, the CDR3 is TGTGCCAGCAGTCACCTTCCAGGGAAGGGCAATGAGCAGTTCTTC. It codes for CASSHLPGKGNEQFF.

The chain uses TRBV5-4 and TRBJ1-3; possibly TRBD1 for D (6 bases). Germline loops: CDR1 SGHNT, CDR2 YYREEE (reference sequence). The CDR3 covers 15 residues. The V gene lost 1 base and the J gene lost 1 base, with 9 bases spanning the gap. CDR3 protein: CASSLLGQSGNTIYF. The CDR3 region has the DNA TGTGCCAGCAGCTTGCTGGGACAATCTGGAAACACCATATATTTT.

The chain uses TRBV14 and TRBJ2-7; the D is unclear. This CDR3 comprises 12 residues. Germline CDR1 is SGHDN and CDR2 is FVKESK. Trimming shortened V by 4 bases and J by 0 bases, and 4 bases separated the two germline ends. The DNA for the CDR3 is TGTGCCAGCAGCCCCAGCTCCTACGAGCAGTACTTC. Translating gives CASSPSSYEQYF.

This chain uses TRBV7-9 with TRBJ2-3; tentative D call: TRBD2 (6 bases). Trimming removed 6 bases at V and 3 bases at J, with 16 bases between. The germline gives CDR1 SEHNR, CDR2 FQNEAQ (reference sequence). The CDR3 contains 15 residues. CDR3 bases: TGTGCCAGCAGTTCACCGGGGGAATGGACAGATACGCAGTATTTT. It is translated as CASSSPGEWTDTQYF.

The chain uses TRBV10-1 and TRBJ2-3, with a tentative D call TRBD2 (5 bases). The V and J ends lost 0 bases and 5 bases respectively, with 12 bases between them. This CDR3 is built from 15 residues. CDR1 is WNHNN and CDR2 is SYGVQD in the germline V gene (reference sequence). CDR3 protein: CASSESRIEGDTQYF. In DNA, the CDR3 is TGCGCCAGCAGTGAGTCGAGAATTGAGGGAGATACGCAGTATTTT.

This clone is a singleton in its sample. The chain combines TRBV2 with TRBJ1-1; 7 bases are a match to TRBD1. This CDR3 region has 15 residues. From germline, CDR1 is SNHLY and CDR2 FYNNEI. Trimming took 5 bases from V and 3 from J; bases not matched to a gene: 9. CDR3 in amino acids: CASSRPTGADTEAFF. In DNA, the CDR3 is TGTGCCAGCAGTCGCCCTACAGGGGCGGACACTGAAGCTTTCTTT.

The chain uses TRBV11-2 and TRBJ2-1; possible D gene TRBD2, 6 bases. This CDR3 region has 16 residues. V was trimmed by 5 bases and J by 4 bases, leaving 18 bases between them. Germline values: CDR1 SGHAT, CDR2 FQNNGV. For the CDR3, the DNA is TGTGCCAGCAGCCCCCTAGTGGTAGCGGTTTACAATGAGCAGTTCTTC. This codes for CASSPLVVAVYNEQFF.